This T cell receptor (beta chain) was retrieved from a study of beta chain features in type 1 diabetes. Study as a whole: On cell yields, gender and age, patients and healthy donors were similar. Examination covered around 100 million sorted cells spanning all samples.

In its sample, this clone was seen a few times. The antigen is not known. Reverse transcribing all isolated RNA meant expressed TCRB transcripts were sequenced. Only in-frame clones appear in the TCRdb table, and some are missing; sequencing was by immunoSEQ multiplex PCR. This table has about 700,000 clones, roughly an eighth appearing once. Findings and limits, study-wide: Cells that show high TCR expression could be over-represented by cDNA sequencing. People with Type 1 diabetes carried modestly yet significantly shorter TCRB CDR3s in all four CD4+ subsets.

CDR1 is SNHLY, CDR2 FYNNEI, per germline. Trimming shortened V by 2 bases and J by 15 bases, and 11 bases separated the two germline ends. The CDR3 runs to 11 residues. The gene calls are TRBV2 and TRBJ2-1, with D maybe TRBD2 (5 bases). This clonotype was obtained from a man aged 18-30 years with type 1 diabetes. What was sequenced was naive CD4+ T cells from blood. This chain's CDR3 is CASSETASPFF. The CDR3 coding sequence is TGTGCCAGCAGTGAAACAGCTAGCCCGTTCTTC.